This T cell receptor (beta chain) came from a study of tumor-infiltrating lymphocytes in primary liver carcinoma. Looking at the study overall: Every sample contained roughly 3.65 to 8 million productive TCRbeta reads, and these numbers were similar from one tissue type to another.

Total RNA (around 500 ng) served as template for TCR beta cDNA synthesis primed by a constant-region primer. ARM-PCR was slightly modified, and three nested multiplex PCR rounds with it gave rise to the TCR beta libraries. Two initial PCR rounds of about 10 cycles each paired TRBV1-TRBV30 forward primers with a C-beta reverse primer. TCRdb reprocessed the multiplex PCR reads via MiXCR and lists one record per CDR3 protein. The sample includes about 180,000 distinct CDR3 sequences, over 50% seen only once; the top ten take about 70%. The CDR3 is 16 residues long. Germline V CDR1 and CDR2: SGHAT, FQNNGV. On this clonotype: One junction end does not reproduce the germline sequence, and a read error may be involved.

The blood RNA (from unsorted whole blood) was obtained, and germline DNA was also extracted. The sample comprised peripheral blood. V is TRBV11-2 and J is TRBJ2-1; a possible D gene is TRBD1 (6 bases). The clonotype originates from a man aged 35 to 55 with primary liver carcinoma and hepatitis B virus infection. CDR3 in DNA: TGTGCTAGCAGCTTAGAGGGCAGGCAGGGGTTCAATGAGCGGTTCTTC. Protein sequence: CASSLEGRQGFNERFF.